This T cell receptor (beta chain) appears in the sequencing data of a study of CD8+CD57+ T cells in acquired aplastic anemia. Turning to the study itself: Sorted CD4+ and CD8+ cells yielded DNA averaging approximately 3.4 ug. There were 10 million to 14 million reads, on average, for CD4+ cells from healthy donors.

Remarks on this clonotype: The antigen is undetermined.

Genomic DNA provided the template from which TCR beta VDJ and CDR3 profiles were obtained. TCRdb re-called the reads through MiXCR, storing one row per CDR3 protein. The profile shows under 75,000 distinct CDR3 sequences, around half of them singletons. Study observations and caveats: Patients and controls were not found to differ significantly in CD8+ Simpson's diversity.

Trimming removed 5 bases from V and 6 bases from J, with 19 bases in between. This CDR3 has 15 amino acids. Per the germline V gene, CDR1 is SQVTM and CDR2 is ANQGSEA. The sequence came from a human donor in good health, serving as a control. V gene TRBV29-1 combines with J gene TRBJ2-2, with D perhaps given as TRBD1 or TRBD2 (5 bases each). The material sequenced was sorted CD4+, CD8+, or CD8+CD57+ T cells (not recorded which) from PBMCs. CDR3: CSVSRAGSGPGELFF. The CDR3 nucleotides read TGCAGCGTTAGTCGGGCAGGGAGTGGCCCCGGGGAGCTGTTTTTT.